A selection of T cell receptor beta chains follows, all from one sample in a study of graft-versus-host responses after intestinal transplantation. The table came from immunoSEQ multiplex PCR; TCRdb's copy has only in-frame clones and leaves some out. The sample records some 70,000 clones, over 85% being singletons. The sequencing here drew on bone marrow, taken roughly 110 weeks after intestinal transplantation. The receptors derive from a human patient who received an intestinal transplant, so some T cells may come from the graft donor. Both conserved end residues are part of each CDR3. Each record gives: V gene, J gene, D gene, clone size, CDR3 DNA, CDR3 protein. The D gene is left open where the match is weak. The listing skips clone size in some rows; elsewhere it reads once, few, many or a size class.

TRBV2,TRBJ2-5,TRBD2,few,TGTGCCAGCAGTGAAGGTCTAGCGGGAGTTAGGAAGACCCAGTACTTC,CASSEGLAGVRKTQYF
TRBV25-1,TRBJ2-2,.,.,TGTGCCAGCAGTGAACCCCCTCTACAGGGTACCACCGGGGAGCTGTTTTTT,CASSEPPLQGTTGELFF
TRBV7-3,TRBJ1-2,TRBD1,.,TGTGCCAGCAGCTCGGGACAGAGGGACTATGGCTACACCTTC,CASSSGQRDYGYTF
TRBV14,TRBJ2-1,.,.,TGTGCCAGCAGCCAAGTGGGATTTAACAATGAGCAGTTCTTC,CASSQVGFNNEQFF
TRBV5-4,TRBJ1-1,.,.,TGTGCCAGCAGCTTCGACCGGCGGACTGAAGCTTTCTTT,CASSFDRRTEAFF
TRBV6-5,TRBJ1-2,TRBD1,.,TGTGCCAGCAGTTACCGGGACAGAAGATTTAACTATGGCTACACCTTC,CASSYRDRRFNYGYTF
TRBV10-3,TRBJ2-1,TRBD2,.,TGTGCCATCAGTGACCAGAGTGGGGAGGGCAATGAGCAGTTCTTC,CAISDQSGEGNEQFF
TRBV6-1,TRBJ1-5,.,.,TGTGCCAGCAGTGAAGCGAGCCAGCCCCAGCATTTT,CASSEASQPQHF
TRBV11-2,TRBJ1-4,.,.,TGTGCCAGCAGCTTCAACAGGGAAAATGAAAAACTGTTTTTT,CASSFNRENEKLFF
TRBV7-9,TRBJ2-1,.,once,TGTGCCAGCATCCGGGACAACAACAATGAGCAGTTCTTC,CASIRDNNNEQFF
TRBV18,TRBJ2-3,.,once,TGTGCCAGCTCAACTCCCCCAGGAGAGACTAGCACAGATACGCAGTATTTT,CASSTPPGETSTDTQYF
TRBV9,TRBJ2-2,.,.,TGTGCCAGCAGCGCCATGACCGGGGAGCTGTTTTTT,CASSAMTGELFF
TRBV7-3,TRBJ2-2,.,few,TGTGCCAGCAGCTTAACCGCCACCGGGGAGCTGTTTTTT,CASSLTATGELFF
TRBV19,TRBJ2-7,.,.,TGTGCCAGTAGTATCGCAGGGACACCCTCCTACGAGCAGTACTTC,CASSIAGTPSYEQYF
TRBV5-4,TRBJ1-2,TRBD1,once,TGTGCCAGCAGCGGAGGGGACAGTGCTAACTATGGCTACACCTTC,CASSGGDSANYGYTF
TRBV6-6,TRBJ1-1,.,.,TGTGCCAGCAGTAGAACACCGAGAACTGAAGCTTTCTTT,CASSRTPRTEAFF
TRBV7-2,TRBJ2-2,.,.,TGTGCCAGCAGCTCAGATCAGGGTGGGGGTCGAACCGGGGAGCTGTTTTTT,CASSSDQGGGRTGELFF
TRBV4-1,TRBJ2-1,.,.,TGCGCCAGCAGCCAAGGGGGCTCCTACAATGAGCAGTTCTTC,CASSQGGSYNEQFF
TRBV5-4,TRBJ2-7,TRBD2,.,TGTGCCAGCAGCTTGGGGGACCTCCGGACTAGCGGGAGGTTGAATAAGCAGTACTTC,CASSLGDLRTSGRLNKQYF
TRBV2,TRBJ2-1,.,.,TGTGCCAGCAGACTCACTTTAACTAGGGAGCAGTTCTTC,CASRLTLTREQFF
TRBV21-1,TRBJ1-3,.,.,TGTGCCAGCAGCAAAGGGACGGCTGGAAACACCATATATTTT,CASSKGTAGNTIYF
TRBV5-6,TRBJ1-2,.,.,TGTGCCAGCAGCCCCGATTCGGAGGGCTACACCTTC,CASSPDSEGYTF
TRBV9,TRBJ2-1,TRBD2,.,TGTGCCAGCAGCGTCACCAGCGGGAATACCTACAATGAGCAGTTCTTC,CASSVTSGNTYNEQFF
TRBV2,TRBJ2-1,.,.,TGTGCCAGCAGTGTTGATGGCCTGTCCCGCTACAATGAGCAGTTCTTC,CASSVDGLSRYNEQFF
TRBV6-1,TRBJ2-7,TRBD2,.,TGTGCCAGCAGTTACGGCGGGAGGCAGTACTTC,CASSYGGRQYF
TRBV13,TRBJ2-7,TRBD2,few,TGTGCCAGCAGCTTAGGGGCTAGCGGGGGCTCCTACGAGCAGTACTTC,CASSLGASGGSYEQYF
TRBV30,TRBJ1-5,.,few,TGTGCCTGGAGTGGGACAGTTAGCAATCAGCCCCAGCATTTT,CAWSGTVSNQPQHF
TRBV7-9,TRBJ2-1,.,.,TGTGCCAGCGCTTTAGAGGGGGGATACAATGAGCAGTTCTTC,CASALEGGYNEQFF
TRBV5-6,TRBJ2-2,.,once,TGTGCCAGCAGCTTGGTTGTAGGACAGACACCGAACACCGGGGAGCTGTTTTTT,CASSLVVGQTPNTGELFF
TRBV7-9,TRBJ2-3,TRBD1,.,TGTGCCAGCAGCTTCACAGGGGGCACAGATACGCAGTATTTT,CASSFTGGTDTQYF